This T cell receptor beta chain comes out of a study of T cells in Graves' hyperthyroidism and ophthalmopathy. General observations from the study: Separation of ophthalmopathy from stable hyperthyroidism was achieved by a 13 V-J model.

This clonotype was found once. Its target is unknown. V lost 1 base to trimming and J lost 0 bases; unmatched junction nucleotides: 5. The CDR3 length is 16 residues. In germline, CDR1 is DFQATT, CDR2 SNEGSKA (reference sequence). 10 ml fresh peripheral blood yielded the PBMCs. Amplification targeted TCR beta CDR3 regions from RNA transcripts. When the TCR CDR3 underwent first-round RT-PCR, the HTBI primer set was used. TCRdb used MiXCR to reprocess the multiplex PCR reads, holding one entry per CDR3 protein. The table shows 350,000 to 500,000 distinct CDR3 sequences, with approximately 13% occurring only once.

The sequenced material came from blood. The chain is built from TRBV20-1 and TRBJ2-3; 9 bases match TRBD2. The receptor was derived from a woman in her late teens or twenties with Graves' hyperthyroidism. DNA of the CDR3: TGCAGTGCTAGAGGGGCTAGCGGGATCAGCACAGATACGCAGTATTTT. Its protein product is CSARGASGISTDTQYF.